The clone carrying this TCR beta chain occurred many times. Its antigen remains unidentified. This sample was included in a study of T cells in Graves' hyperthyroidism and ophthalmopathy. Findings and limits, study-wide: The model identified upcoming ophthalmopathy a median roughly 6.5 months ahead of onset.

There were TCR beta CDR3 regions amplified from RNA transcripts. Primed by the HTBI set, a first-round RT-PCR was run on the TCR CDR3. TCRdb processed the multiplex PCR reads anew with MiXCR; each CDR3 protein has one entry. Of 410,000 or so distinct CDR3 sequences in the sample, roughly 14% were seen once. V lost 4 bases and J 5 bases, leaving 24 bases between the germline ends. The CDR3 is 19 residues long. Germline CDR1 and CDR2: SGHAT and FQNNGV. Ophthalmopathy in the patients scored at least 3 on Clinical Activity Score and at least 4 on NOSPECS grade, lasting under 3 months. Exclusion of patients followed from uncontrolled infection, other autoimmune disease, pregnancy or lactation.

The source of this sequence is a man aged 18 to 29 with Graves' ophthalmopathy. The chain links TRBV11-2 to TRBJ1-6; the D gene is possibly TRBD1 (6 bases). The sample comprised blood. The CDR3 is CASSSFMDTGPTHNSPLHF. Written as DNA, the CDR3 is TGTGCCAGCAGCTCCTTTATGGATACAGGGCCCACCCATAATTCACCCCTCCACTTT.